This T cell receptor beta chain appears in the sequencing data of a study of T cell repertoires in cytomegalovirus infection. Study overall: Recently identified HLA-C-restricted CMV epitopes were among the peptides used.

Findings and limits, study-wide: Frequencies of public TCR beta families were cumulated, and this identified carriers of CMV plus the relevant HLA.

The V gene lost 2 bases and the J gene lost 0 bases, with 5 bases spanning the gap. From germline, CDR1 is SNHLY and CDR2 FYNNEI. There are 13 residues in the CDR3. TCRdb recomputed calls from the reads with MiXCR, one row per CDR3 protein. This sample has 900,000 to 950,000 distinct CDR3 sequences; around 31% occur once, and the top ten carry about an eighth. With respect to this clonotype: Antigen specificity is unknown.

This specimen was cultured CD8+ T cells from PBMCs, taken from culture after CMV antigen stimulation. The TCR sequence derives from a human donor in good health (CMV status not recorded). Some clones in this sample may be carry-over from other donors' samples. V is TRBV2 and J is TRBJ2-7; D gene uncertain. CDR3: CASSEHNSYEQYF. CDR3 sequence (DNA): TGTGCCAGCAGTGAACACAACTCCTACGAGCAGTACTTC.